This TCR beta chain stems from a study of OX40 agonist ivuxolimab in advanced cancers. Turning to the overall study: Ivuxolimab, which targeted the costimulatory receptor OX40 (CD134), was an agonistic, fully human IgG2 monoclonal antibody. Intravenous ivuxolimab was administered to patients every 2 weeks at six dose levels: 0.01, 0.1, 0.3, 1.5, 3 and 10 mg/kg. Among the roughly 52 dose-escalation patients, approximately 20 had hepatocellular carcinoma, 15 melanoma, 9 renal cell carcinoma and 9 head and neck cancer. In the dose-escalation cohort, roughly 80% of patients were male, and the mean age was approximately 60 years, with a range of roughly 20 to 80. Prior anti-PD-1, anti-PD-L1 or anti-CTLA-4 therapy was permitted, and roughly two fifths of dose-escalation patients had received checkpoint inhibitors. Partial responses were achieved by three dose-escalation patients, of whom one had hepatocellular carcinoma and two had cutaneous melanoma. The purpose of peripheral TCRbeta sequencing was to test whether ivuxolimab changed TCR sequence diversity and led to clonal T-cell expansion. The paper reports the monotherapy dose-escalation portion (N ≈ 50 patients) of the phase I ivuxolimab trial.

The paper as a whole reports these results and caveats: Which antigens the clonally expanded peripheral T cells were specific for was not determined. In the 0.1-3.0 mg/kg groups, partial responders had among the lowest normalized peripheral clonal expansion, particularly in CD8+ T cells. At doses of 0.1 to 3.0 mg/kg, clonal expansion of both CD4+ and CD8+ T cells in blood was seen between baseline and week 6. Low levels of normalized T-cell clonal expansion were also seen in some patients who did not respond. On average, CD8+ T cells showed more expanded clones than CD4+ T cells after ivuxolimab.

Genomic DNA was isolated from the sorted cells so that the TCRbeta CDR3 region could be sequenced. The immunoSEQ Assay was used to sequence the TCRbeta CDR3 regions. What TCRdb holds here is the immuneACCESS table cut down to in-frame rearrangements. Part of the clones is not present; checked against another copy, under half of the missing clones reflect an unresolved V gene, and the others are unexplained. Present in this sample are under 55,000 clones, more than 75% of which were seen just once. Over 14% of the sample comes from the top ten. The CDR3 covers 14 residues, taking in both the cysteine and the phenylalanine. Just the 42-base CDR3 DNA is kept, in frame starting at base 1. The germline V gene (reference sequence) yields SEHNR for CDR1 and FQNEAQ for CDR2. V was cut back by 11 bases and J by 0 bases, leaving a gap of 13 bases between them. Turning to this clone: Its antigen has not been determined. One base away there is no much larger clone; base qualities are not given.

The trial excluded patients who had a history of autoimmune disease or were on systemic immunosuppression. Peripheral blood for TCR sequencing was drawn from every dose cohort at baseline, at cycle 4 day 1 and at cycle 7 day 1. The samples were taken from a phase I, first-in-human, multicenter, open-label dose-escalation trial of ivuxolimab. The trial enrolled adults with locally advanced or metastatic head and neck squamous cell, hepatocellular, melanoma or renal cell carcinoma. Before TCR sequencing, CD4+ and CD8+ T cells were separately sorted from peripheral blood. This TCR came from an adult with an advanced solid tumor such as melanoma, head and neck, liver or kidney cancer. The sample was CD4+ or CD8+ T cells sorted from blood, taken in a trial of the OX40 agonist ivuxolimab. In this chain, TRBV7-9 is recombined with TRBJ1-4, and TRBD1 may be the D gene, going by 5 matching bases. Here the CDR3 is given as CAFGGTATNEKLFF. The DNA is TGTGCCTTTGGGGGGACTGCAACTAATGAAAAACTGTTTTTT.